This T cell receptor (beta chain) was retrieved from a study of response to subunit inactivated influenza vaccine. General observations from the study: It was suggested by the authors that few new T cells are recruited by each seasonal influenza vaccination.

TCRdb reanalysed the RT-PCR reads using MiXCR and keeps one entry per CDR3 protein. The sample contains hundreds of thousands of distinct CDR3 sequences, approximately 14% of which appear only once. Trimming stripped 1 base from V and 4 bases from J, with 16 bases between. From germline, CDR1 is SGDLS and CDR2 YYNGEE. The CDR3 sequence is 16 residues long. This clonotype was picked up a small number of times. Antigen: not known. The sequence came from a man aged 50 to 60 who received an inactivated influenza vaccine. V and J are TRBV9 and TRBJ2-3; D unresolved. The starting material was PBMCs from blood, obtained around two weeks before vaccination. CDR3 in DNA: TGTGCCAGCAGCGTAAGGTCCACAAGTCTCCCAGATACGCAGTATTTT. Its protein is CASSVRSTSLPDTQYF.